This T cell receptor beta chain originates from a study of sequential checkpoint blockade in melanoma. Study information: TCRβ was sequenced from DNA of 90 to 95 pretreatment tumors. Matched biopsies came pretreatment and at week 13 for approximately 20 patients. The study's findings and limits: Patients with week-13 increases in T-cell fraction and clonality benefited about 30 times more often.

This CDR3 region has 15 residues. Germline-derived CDR1 and CDR2 are SGHNT and YENEEA. V was trimmed by 1 base and J by 3 bases, leaving 7 bases between them. This clone was recorded at least ten times. The target antigen is unknown. The treatment was: randomized to nivolumab then ipilimumab (arm A) or the reverse (arm B). No patient had prior DNA-damaging chemotherapy. Libraries were prepared by immunoSEQ multiplex PCR; TCRdb keeps only in-frame clonotypes and omits some of them. The data hold about 5,100 clones, with approximately 29% observed a single time. This chain links TRBV11-3 with TRBJ2-6; D gene unclear. This receptor was taken from a human donor with melanoma. The sample was tumor tissue (inferred from file names), taken from a patient given nivolumab and ipilimumab in sequence. The CDR3: CASSLVHSGANVLTF. The CDR3 DNA sequence: TGTGCCAGCAGCTTAGTACATAGTGGGGCCAACGTCCTGACTTTC.